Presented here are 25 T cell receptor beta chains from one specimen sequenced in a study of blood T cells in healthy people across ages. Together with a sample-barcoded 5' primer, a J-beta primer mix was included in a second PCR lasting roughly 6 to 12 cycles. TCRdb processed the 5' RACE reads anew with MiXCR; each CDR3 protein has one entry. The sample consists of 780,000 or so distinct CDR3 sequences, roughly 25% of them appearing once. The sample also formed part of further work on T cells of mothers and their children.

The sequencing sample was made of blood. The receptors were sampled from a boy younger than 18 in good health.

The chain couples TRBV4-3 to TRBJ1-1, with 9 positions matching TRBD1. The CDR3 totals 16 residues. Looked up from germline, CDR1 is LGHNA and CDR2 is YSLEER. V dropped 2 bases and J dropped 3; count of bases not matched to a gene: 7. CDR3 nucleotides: TGCGCCAGCAGCCAAATCACAGGGGGCGCCTACACTGAAGCTTTCTTT. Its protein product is CASSQITGGAYTEAFF.

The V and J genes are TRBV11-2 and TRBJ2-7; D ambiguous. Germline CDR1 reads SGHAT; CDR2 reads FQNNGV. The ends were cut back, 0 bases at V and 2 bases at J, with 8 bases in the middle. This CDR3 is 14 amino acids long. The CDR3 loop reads CASSLDGAAYEQYF. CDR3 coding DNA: TGTGCCAGCAGCTTAGACGGCGCAGCCTACGAGCAGTACTTC.

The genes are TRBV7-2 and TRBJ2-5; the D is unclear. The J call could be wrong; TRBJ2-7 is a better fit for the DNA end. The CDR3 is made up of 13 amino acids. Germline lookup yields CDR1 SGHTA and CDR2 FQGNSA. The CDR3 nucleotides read TGTGCCAGCAGCTTATTCGCCACATACGAGCAGTACTTC. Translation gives CASSLFATYEQYF.

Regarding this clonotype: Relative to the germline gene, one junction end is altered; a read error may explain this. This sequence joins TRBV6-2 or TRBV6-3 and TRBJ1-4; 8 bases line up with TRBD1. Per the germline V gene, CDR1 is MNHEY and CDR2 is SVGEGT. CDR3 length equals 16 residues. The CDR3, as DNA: TGTGCCAGCAGTTACCCCGGACAGGGAGGAGGCGAAAAACTGTCTTTT. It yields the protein CASSYPGQGGGEKLSF.

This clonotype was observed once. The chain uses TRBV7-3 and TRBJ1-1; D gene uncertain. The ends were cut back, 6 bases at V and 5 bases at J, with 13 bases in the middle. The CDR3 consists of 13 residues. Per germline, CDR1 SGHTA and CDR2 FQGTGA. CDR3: CASRSAGGTEAFF. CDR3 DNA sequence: TGTGCCAGCAGGTCGGCTGGTGGAACTGAAGCTTTCTTT.

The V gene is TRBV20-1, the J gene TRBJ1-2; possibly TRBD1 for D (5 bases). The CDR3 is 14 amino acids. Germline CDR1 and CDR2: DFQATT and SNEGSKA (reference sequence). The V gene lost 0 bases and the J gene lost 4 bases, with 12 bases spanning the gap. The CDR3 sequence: CSARDHAGTYGYTF. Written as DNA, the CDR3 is TGCAGTGCTAGAGATCATGCAGGGACCTATGGCTACACCTTC.

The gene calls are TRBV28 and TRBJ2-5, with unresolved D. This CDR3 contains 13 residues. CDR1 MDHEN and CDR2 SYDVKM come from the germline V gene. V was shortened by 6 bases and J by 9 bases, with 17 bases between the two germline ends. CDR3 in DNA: TGTGCCAGCAGATCGGGTGGGGTTGGGGCCCAGTACTTC. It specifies CASRSGGVGAQYF. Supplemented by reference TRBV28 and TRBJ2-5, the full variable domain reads DVKVTQSSRYLVKRTGEKVFLECVQDMDHENMFWYRQDPGLGLRLIYFSYDVKMKEKGDIPEGYSVSREKKERFSLILESASTNQTSMYLCASRSGGVGAQYFGPGTRLLVL.

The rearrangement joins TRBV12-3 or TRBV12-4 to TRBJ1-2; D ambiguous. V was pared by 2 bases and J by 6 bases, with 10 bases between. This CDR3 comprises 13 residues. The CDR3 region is CASSLTGVDGYTF. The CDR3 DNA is TGTGCCAGCAGTTTAACTGGGGTCGATGGCTACACCTTC.

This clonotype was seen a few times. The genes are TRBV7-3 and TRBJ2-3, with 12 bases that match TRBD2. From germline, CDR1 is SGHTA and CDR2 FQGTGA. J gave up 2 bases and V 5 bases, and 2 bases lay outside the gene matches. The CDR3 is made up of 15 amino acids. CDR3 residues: CASSRTSGTTDTQYF. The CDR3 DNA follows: TGTGCCAGCAGCCGGACTAGCGGGACCACAGATACGCAGTATTTT.

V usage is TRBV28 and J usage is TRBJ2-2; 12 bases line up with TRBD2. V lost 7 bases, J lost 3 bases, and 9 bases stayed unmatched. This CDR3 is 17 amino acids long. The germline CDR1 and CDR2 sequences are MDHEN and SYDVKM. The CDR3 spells CASIPIRTSGDTGELFF. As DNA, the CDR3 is TGTGCCAGCATCCCCATCCGGACTAGCGGGGACACCGGGGAGCTGTTTTTT.

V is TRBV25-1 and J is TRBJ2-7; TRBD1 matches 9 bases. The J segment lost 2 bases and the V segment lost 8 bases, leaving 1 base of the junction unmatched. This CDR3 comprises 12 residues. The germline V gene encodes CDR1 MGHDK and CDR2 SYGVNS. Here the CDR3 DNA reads TGTGCCAGCGGGGACAGGGCCTACGAGCAGTACTTC. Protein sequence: CASGDRAYEQYF.

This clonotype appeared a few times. The DNA for the CDR3 is TGCAGTGCTAGGGCGGGGTACTACGAGCAGTACTTC. Translated: CSARAGYYEQYF. The V gene is TRBV20-1, the J gene TRBJ2-7; D might be TRBD2 (6 bases). The V gene lost 3 bases and the J gene lost 3 bases, with 9 bases spanning the gap. CDR1 DFQATT and CDR2 SNEGSKA come from the germline V gene (reference sequence). The CDR3 contains 12 residues.

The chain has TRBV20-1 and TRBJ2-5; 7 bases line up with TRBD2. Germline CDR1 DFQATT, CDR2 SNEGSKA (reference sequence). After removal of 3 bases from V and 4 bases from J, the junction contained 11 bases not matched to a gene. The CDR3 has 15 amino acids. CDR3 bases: TGCAGTGCTAGGATTGGCGGGAGATTGGGAGAGACCCAGTACTTC. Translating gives CSARIGGRLGETQYF.

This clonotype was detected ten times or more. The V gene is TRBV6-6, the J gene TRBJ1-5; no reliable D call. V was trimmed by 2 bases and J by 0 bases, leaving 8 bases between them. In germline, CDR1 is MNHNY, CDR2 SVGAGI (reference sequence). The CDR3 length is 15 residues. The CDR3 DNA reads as TGTGCCAGCAGTTACCCCTCGGGTAGCAATCAGCCCCAGCATTTT. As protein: CASSYPSGSNQPQHF.

The CDR3 loop is CASSSIVADDEEQYF. Here the CDR3 DNA reads TGTGCCAGCAGTTCCATTGTCGCGGACGATGAGGAGCAGTACTTC. V usage is TRBV28 and J usage is TRBJ2-7; D unclear. The germline V gene encodes CDR1 MDHEN and CDR2 SYDVKM. V was clipped by 4 bases and J by 7 bases, with 20 bases between them. The CDR3 is 15 amino acids. Drawing the rest from reference TRBV28 and TRBJ2-7, the complete variable domain is DVKVTQSSRYLVKRTGEKVFLECVQDMDHENMFWYRQDPGLGLRLIYFSYDVKMKEKGDIPEGYSVSREKKERFSLILESASTNQTSMYLCASSSIVADDEEQYFGPGTRLTVT.

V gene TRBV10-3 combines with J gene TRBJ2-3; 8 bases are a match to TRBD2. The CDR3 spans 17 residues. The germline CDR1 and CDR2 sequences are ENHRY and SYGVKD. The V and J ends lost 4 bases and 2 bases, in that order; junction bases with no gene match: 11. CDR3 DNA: TGTGCCATCAGTGCCTCCGGGGGTAGCGGGACCACAGATACGCAGTATTTT. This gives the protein CAISASGGSGTTDTQYF.

Here the CDR3 DNA reads TGCAGTGCTAGAGGACTTGGGACTTCCCGCAACACCGGGGAGCTGTTTTTT. It translates to CSARGLGTSRNTGELFF. This rearrangement joins TRBV20-1 to TRBJ2-2; D may be TRBD2 (6 bases). The germline CDR1 and CDR2 sequences are DFQATT and SNEGSKA (reference sequence). Trimming removed 1 base at V and 2 bases at J, with 17 bases between. The CDR3 spans 17 residues.

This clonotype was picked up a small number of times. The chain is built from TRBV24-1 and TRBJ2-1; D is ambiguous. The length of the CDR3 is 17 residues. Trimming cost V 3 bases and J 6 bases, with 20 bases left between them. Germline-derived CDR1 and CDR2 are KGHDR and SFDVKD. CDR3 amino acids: CATSDPSLSRSVNEQFF. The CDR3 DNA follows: TGTGCCACCAGTGATCCGTCACTATCACGATCGGTCAATGAGCAGTTCTTC.

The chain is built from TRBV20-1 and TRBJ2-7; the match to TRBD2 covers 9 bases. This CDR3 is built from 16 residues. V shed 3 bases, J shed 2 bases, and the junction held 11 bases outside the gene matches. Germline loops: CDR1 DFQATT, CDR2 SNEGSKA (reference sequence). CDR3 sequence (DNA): TGCAGTGCTAGTGACCATGGGGTAGCGGGAGCCTACGAGCAGTACTTC. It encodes CSASDHGVAGAYEQYF.

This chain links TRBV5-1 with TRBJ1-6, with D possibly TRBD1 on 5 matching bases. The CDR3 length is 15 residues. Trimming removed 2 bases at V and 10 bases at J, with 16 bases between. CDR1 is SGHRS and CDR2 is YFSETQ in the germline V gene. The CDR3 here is CASSLSVGGNSPLHF. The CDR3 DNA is TGCGCCAGCAGCTTATCAGTCGGGGGAAACTCACCCCTCCACTTT.

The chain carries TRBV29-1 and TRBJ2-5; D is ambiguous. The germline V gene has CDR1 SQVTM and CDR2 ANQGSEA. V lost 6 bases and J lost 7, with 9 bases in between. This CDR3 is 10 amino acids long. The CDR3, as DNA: TGCAGCGTGGCGAGTGGGACCCAGTACTTC. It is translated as CSVASGTQYF.

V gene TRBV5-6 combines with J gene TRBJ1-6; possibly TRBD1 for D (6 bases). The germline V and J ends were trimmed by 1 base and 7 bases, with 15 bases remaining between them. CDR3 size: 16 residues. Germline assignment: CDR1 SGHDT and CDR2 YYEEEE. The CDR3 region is CASSLSTGRWNSPLHF. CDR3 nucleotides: TGTGCCAGCAGCTTGAGCACAGGGCGATGGAATTCACCCCTCCACTTT.

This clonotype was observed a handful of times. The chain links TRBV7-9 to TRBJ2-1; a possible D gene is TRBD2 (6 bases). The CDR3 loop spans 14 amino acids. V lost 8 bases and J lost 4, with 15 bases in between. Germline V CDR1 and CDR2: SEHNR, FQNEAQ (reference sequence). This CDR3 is CASPSGGDYNEQFF. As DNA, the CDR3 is TGTGCCAGCCCGTCCGGGGGAGATTACAATGAGCAGTTCTTC.

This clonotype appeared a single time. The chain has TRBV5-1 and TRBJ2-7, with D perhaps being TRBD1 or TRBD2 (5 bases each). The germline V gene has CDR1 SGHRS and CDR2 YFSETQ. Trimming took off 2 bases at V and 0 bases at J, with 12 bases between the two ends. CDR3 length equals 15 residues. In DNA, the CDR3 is TGCGCCAGCAGCTTCCGGGACCGCCGCTCCTACGAGCAGTACTTC. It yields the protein CASSFRDRRSYEQYF.

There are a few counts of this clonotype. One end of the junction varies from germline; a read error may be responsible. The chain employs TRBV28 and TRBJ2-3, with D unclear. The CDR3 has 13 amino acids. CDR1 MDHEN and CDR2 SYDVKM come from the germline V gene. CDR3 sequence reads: CANSLLSLDTQYF. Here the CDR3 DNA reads TGTGCCAACAGTTTACTTTCTCTAGATACGCAGTATTTT. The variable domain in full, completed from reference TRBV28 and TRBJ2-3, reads DVKVTQSSRYLVKRTGEKVFLECVQDMDHENMFWYRQDPGLGLRLIYFSYDVKMKEKGDIPEGYSVSREKKERFSLILESASTNQTSMYLCANSLLSLDTQYFGPGTRLTVL.